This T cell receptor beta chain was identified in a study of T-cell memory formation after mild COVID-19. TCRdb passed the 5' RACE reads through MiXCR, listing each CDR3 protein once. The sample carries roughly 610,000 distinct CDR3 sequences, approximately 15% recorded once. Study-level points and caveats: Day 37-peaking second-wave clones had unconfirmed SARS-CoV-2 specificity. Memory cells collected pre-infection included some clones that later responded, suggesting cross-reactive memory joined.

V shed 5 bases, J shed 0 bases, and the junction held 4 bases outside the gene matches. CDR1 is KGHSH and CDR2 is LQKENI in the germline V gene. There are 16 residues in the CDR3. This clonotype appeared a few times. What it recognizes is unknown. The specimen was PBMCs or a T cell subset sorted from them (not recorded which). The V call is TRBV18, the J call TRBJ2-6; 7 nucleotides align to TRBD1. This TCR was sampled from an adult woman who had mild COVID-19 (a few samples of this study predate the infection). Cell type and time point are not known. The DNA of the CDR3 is TGTGCCAGCTCAACGGGACAGCTCTCTGGGGCCAACGTCCTGACTTTC. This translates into CASSTGQLSGANVLTF.